This TCR beta chain was observed in a study of cytomegalovirus exposure and HLA in healthy donors. Deletions cut 5 bases from V and 0 bases from J, with 7 bases between. CDR1 and CDR2 (germline): MNHNS, SASEGT. CDR3 length equals 14 residues. Sequencing was performed with immunoSEQ multiplex PCR; in TCRdb, only in-frame clones are kept and a portion is missing. The table includes about 180,000 clones, roughly 89% detected once. Points from the study as a whole: Overall, approximately 150 TCR beta chains were annotated as cytomegalovirus-associated. In the 120 validation repertoires, approximately 94% of cluster scores exceeded 0, per a later analysis.

With regard to this clone: Its antigen is currently unknown.

Sequencing used PBMCs. The clonotype was recovered from a woman aged 25 to 39 in good health and CMV-seronegative. J is TRBJ1-4 and V is TRBV6-1; D gene ambiguous. CDR3 sequence: CASSSTTTNEKLFF. The CDR3 DNA reads TGTGCCAGCAGTAGTACAACAACTAATGAAAAACTGTTTTTT.